This entry lists 25 T cell receptor beta chains sequenced from one sample in a study of cytomegalovirus exposure and HLA in healthy donors. TCRdb keeps only in-frame clones here, not all; method: immunoSEQ multiplex PCR. This table has over 110,000 clones, roughly nine tenths appearing once. Sequencing was carried out using PBMCs. The receptors stem from a man aged 18 to 30 in good health and CMV-seronegative.

This clone has just one count. This chain links TRBV6-5 with TRBJ2-1, with D possibly being TRBD1 (6 bases). Trimming stripped 1 base from V and 3 bases from J, with 10 bases between. Germline V gene lookup returns CDR1 MNHEY and CDR2 SVGAGI. The CDR3 covers 15 residues. In nucleotides, the CDR3 is TGTGCCAGCAGTTACTTCCAGGGGAGCTACAATGAGCAGTTCTTC. Translation: CASSYFQGSYNEQFF.

The J gene is TRBJ2-3, the V gene TRBV19; D might be TRBD1 (7 bases). Trimming left V 1 base short and J 4 bases short, with 15 bases between. CDR3 length: 16 residues. In germline, CDR1 is LNHDA, CDR2 SQIVND (reference sequence). The CDR3 protein is CASSIGGSGGPDTQYF. The CDR3 coding sequence is TGTGCCAGTAGTATAGGAGGTTCAGGGGGGCCAGATACGCAGTATTTT.

This clone has only one observation. The chain combines TRBV2 with TRBJ2-7, with TRBD1 identical over 7 bases. The CDR3 loop spans 14 amino acids. Trimming cost V 2 bases and J 4 bases; bases outside gene matches: 5. The V gene's germline CDR1 is SNHLY and CDR2 FYNNEI. For the CDR3, the DNA is TGTGCCAGCAGTGAAACCGGGACAGCATACGAGCAGTACTTC. Its translation is CASSETGTAYEQYF.

The V call is TRBV5-4, the J call TRBJ2-3; TRBD2 matches at 12 bases. This CDR3 spans 16 amino acids. With V trimmed by 4 bases and J by 4 bases, 7 bases remained unmatched. Per the germline V gene, CDR1 is SGHNT and CDR2 is YYREEE (reference sequence). The CDR3 loop reads CASSVQLAGGPDTQYF. CDR3 nucleotides: TGTGCCAGCAGCGTTCAACTAGCGGGAGGCCCAGATACGCAGTATTTT.

This clone was observed once. This rearrangement joins TRBV7-9 to TRBJ2-2; weak D call: TRBD2 (7 bases). Germline values: CDR1 SEHNR, CDR2 FQNEAQ (reference sequence). The CDR3 runs 16 residues. V lost 5 bases and J 2 bases, leaving 15 bases between the germline ends. CDR3 in DNA: TGTGCCAGCAGCCCCCGGGGGGCAAGAAACACCGGGGAGCTGTTTTTT. Translating it yields CASSPRGARNTGELFF.

The chain is built from TRBV18 and TRBJ2-7, with 8 bases fitting TRBD2. After removal of 2 bases from V and 4 bases from J, the junction contained 4 bases not matched to a gene. Germline V gene sequence: CDR1 KGHSH, CDR2 LQKENI. The CDR3 is made up of 14 amino acids. CDR3 protein: CASSPSGSSYEQYF. CDR3 bases: TGTGCCAGCTCACCAAGCGGGAGCTCTTACGAGCAGTACTTC.

The chain couples TRBV18 to TRBJ1-4; D is undetermined. The germline gives CDR1 KGHSH, CDR2 LQKENI. Between the trimmed V and J ends, which lost 0 bases and 7 bases, there was a span of 9 bases. CDR3 length: 14 residues. The CDR3 sequence: CASSPPEQPEKLFF. The DNA for the CDR3 is TGTGCCAGCTCACCACCGGAACAGCCTGAAAAACTGTTTTTT.

The chain has TRBV7-9 and TRBJ1-1, with D unclear. V shed 5 bases and J shed 10 bases, with 17 bases lying between them. Looked up from germline, CDR1 is SEHNR and CDR2 is FQNEAQ (reference sequence). There are 13 residues in the CDR3. DNA of the CDR3: TGTGCCAGCAGCGACAATCCCTTCTCGCGAGCTTTCTTT. Protein sequence: CASSDNPFSRAFF.

The chain carries TRBV5-6 and TRBJ2-5; 7 nucleotides align to TRBD2. This CDR3 is 14 amino acids long. V trimming: 0 bases; J trimming: 2 bases; junction bases outside the gene matches: 1. CDR1 SGHDT and CDR2 YYEEEE come from the germline V gene. CDR3 in amino acids: CASSLALAQETQYF. The CDR3 bases are TGTGCCAGCAGCTTGGCACTAGCGCAAGAGACCCAGTACTTC.

V usage is TRBV5-3 and J usage is TRBJ2-1; D possibly corresponds to TRBD2 (6 bases). TRBV5-3 belongs to the ORF category, with a function that is uncertain. The V and J ends lost 1 base and 8 bases respectively, with 22 bases between them. This CDR3 has 17 residues. In DNA, the CDR3 is TGTGCCAGAAGCTTGAGGTCTACGGGAGTTTTGGGGGATGAGCAGTTCTTC. It is translated as CARSLRSTGVLGDEQFF.

This clone has just a few counts. The V call is TRBV28, the J call TRBJ2-7; 7 positions match TRBD1. CDR1 is MDHEN, CDR2 SYDVKM, per germline. V was clipped by 2 bases and J by 13 bases; unmatched bases: 8. The CDR3 is made up of 12 amino acids. In DNA form, the CDR3 reads TGTGCCAGCAGTTTACGATGGGACAGCTTATACTTC. Translation: CASSLRWDSLYF.

CDR3 region: CASSAGTGIDTQYF. The CDR3 nucleotides read TGCGCCAGCAGCGCCGGGACAGGGATAGATACGCAGTATTTT. The chain couples TRBV5-1 to TRBJ2-3; 9 bases fit TRBD1. This CDR3 region has 14 residues. Germline V lookup: CDR1 SGHRS, CDR2 YFSETQ. The V segment lost 4 bases and the J segment 5 bases; nucleotides outside the gene matches: 5.

The chain joins TRBV11-1 to TRBJ2-5, with 7 positions matching TRBD1. Unmatched junction bases numbered 8, after V lost 5 bases and J lost 2 bases. From germline, CDR1 is SGHAT and CDR2 FQDESV (reference sequence). This CDR3 spans 15 amino acids. This chain's CDR3 is CASSLGGSPQETQYF. CDR3 sequence (DNA): TGTGCCAGCAGCCTAGGGGGCAGCCCACAAGAGACCCAGTACTTC.

The chain couples TRBV21-1 to TRBJ2-7; TRBD2, the table's D call, lacks a check against the DNA. TRBV21-1 is annotated as a pseudogene. The CDR3 is made up of 12 amino acids. The CDR3 DNA is TGTGCCAGCAGCGAAATCGGTAACGAGCAGTACTTC. As protein: CASSEIGNEQYF.

The genes are TRBV2 and TRBJ1-2, with D perhaps matching TRBD1 (6 bases). Germline V gives CDR1 SNHLY, CDR2 FYNNEI. V lost 3 bases and J lost 3, with 8 bases in between. The CDR3 extends over 13 amino acids. DNA for the CDR3: TGTGCCAGCAGTGATCCAGGGGACTATGGCTACACCTTC. This gives the protein CASSDPGDYGYTF.

This chain connects TRBV7-8 to TRBJ1-3; D is unresolved. In germline, CDR1 is SGHVS, CDR2 FQNEAQ. The CDR3 sequence is 12 residues long. V was clipped by 5 bases and J by 2 bases, with 4 bases between them. The CDR3 spells CASSPTGNTIYF. CDR3 DNA: TGTGCCAGCAGCCCAACTGGAAACACCATATATTTT.

J is TRBJ2-5 and V is TRBV28, with 9 bases fitting TRBD2. V trimming: 5 bases; J trimming: 1 base; junction bases outside the gene matches: 2. The CDR3 is 14 residues long. Germline CDR1 reads MDHEN; CDR2 reads SYDVKM. CDR3 protein: CASSLAGRQETQYF. CDR3 coding DNA: TGTGCCAGCAGTCTAGCGGGACGCCAAGAGACCCAGTACTTC. Variable domain in full (rest from reference TRBV28 and TRBJ2-5): DVKVTQSSRYLVKRTGEKVFLECVQDMDHENMFWYRQDPGLGLRLIYFSYDVKMKEKGDIPEGYSVSREKKERFSLILESASTNQTSMYLCASSLAGRQETQYFGPGTRLLVL.

The rearrangement uses TRBV7-2 and TRBJ2-1; 10 nucleotides match TRBD2. CDR3 length equals 15 residues. The germline gives CDR1 SGHTA, CDR2 FQGNSA. V dropped 5 bases and J dropped 4; count of bases not matched to a gene: 5. The CDR3 DNA sequence: TGTGCCAGCAGCCCCTGGACTAGCGGATACAATGAGCAGTTCTTC. This encodes CASSPWTSGYNEQFF. Variable domain in full (rest from reference TRBV7-2 and TRBJ2-1): GAGVSQSPSNKVTEKGKDVELRCDPISGHTALYWYRQSLGQGLEFLIYFQGNSAPDKSGLPSDRFSAERTGGSVSTLTIQRTQQEDSAVYLCASSPWTSGYNEQFFGPGTRLTVL.

This chain connects TRBV4-3 to TRBJ2-7, with 11 nucleotides matching TRBD2. CDR1 and CDR2 (germline): LGHNA, YSLEER. The CDR3 has 14 amino acids. The J segment lost 4 bases and the V segment lost 5 bases, leaving 4 bases of the junction unmatched. The CDR3 region has the DNA TGCGCCAGCAGCGCACTAGCGGGGGCTTACGAGCAGTACTTC. Translating gives CASSALAGAYEQYF.

In this sample, this clone turned up a few times. The J gene is TRBJ1-5, the V gene TRBV6-5, with a possible D match to TRBD1 (5 bases). V shed 0 bases and J shed 7 bases, with 13 bases lying between them. CDR3 length equals 15 residues. The germline CDR1 and CDR2 sequences are MNHEY and SVGAGI. CDR3 sequence (DNA): TGTGCCAGCAGTTACTCATGGGGGGGAGGCCAGCCCCAGCATTTT. Its translation: CASSYSWGGGQPQHF.

This clone was seen once. The J gene is TRBJ2-7, the V gene TRBV27; TRBD2 matches 9 bases. The CDR3 length is 17 residues. V shed 0 bases and J 0 bases; nucleotides not matched to a gene: 6. Germline CDR1 is MNHEY and CDR2 is SMNVEV (reference sequence). CDR3 nucleotide sequence: TGTGCCAGCAGTTTATCGGCTAGCGGGGCCTTCTCCTACGAGCAGTACTTC. This sequence encodes CASSLSASGAFSYEQYF.

The V gene is TRBV7-2, the J gene TRBJ2-1, with 12 bases matching TRBD2. Trimming took 4 bases from V and 4 from J; bases not matched to a gene: 5. Germline values: CDR1 SGHTA, CDR2 FQGNSA. The CDR3 sequence is 16 residues long. CDR3 in amino acids: CASSSAGLAGYNEQFF. The CDR3 DNA reads as TGTGCCAGCAGCTCCGCGGGACTAGCGGGTTACAATGAGCAGTTCTTC.

The chain has TRBV12-1 and TRBJ2-4; the D call of TRBD1 is as the table states it, not checked on the DNA. TRBV12-1 is tagged as a pseudogene. The CDR3 has 17 residues. CDR3 bases: TGTGCCAGCAGCTTTGCATGCAGGGTCAGAAGAAGAAACATTCAGTACTTC. Its protein is CASSFACRVRRRNIQYF.

The gene calls are TRBV25-1 and TRBJ2-7, with 8 bases identical to TRBD1. The CDR3 is 14 residues long. V gave up 5 bases and J gave up 4 bases; unmatched junction bases: 7. CDR1 is MGHDK and CDR2 is SYGVNS in the germline V gene. This CDR3 is CASSPGTGLYEQYF. The CDR3 region has the DNA TGTGCCAGCAGTCCCGGGACAGGTTTATACGAGCAGTACTTC.

The chain recombines TRBV5-8 with TRBJ2-2, with D possibly matching TRBD1 (8 bases). CDR1 SGHTS and CDR2 YDEGEE come from the germline V gene. CDR3 size: 16 residues. V was trimmed by 4 bases and J by 3 bases, leaving 16 bases between them. As DNA, the CDR3 is TGTGCCAGCAGCCCACCAACAGGGGGGGACACCGGGGAGCTGTTTTTT. The encoded protein is CASSPPTGGDTGELFF. Full variable domain (missing parts from reference TRBV5-8 and TRBJ2-2): EAGVTQSPTHLIKTRGQQATLRCSPISGHTSVYWYQQALGLGLQFLLWYDEGEERNRGNFPPRFSGRQFPNYSSELNVNALELEDSALYLCASSPPTGGDTGELFFGEGSRLTVL.